One T cell receptor (beta chain) is described in this entry. Its antigen remains unknown. Treatment meaning: roughly 19 received Ad26.COV2.S at low or high dose, single or two shots; several received placebo; per-sample allocation not given. Following the first vaccine or placebo injection, samples were taken on day 63. SARS-CoV-2 spike from the Wuhan strain was encoded by the vaccine, an Ad26 vector. V shed 4 bases and J shed 1 base, with 12 bases lying between them. The CDR3 totals 15 residues. CDR1 SGHRS and CDR2 YFSETQ come from the germline V gene. TCRdb keeps only in-frame clones here, not all; method: immunoSEQ multiplex PCR. In the table there are 300,000 to 350,000 clones, about 86% of which are singletons. The data stem from a study of Ad26.COV2.S vaccination and SARS-CoV-2 variants. General study results and limits: Non-spike TCR breadth showed similarity between vaccine and placebo recipients. Placebo recipients had lower spike-specific TCR breadth than vaccine recipients.

This sample comprised peripheral blood, obtained in a trial of Ad26.COV2.S vaccine versus placebo. This chain uses TRBV5-1 with TRBJ2-1, with unresolved D. The sequence came from a person between 18 and 65 years old who received the Ad26.COV2.S COVID-19 vaccine or a placebo. CDR3 residues: CASSPDPGSYNEQFF. CDR3 sequence (DNA): TGCGCCAGCAGCCCGGACCCTGGGTCCTACAATGAGCAGTTCTTC.